This TCR beta chain was identified in a study of PD-1 blockade in classical Hodgkin lymphoma. Patients all relapsed after autologous stem cell transplantation, and there was variation in brentuximab vedotin exposure. This CDR3 spans 15 amino acids. Trimming at V came to 6 bases and at J to 2 bases, leaving 7 bases not matched to a gene. Germline V gives CDR1 LNHDA, CDR2 SQIVND (reference sequence). Generated by immunoSEQ multiplex PCR, the TCRdb table keeps only in-frame clones and is missing some. This sample yields tens of thousands of clones, of which around 69% are seen a single time; around 22% belongs to the top ten.

Sample: peripheral blood mononuclear cells (PBMCs), taken before the second cycle of nivolumab. The chain has TRBV19 and TRBJ2-7; 10 bases fit TRBD1. The clonotype comes from a human donor with classical Hodgkin lymphoma. CDR3 bases: TGTGCCAGTAGACCCACCGGGACAGGGGCCTACGAGCAGTACTTC. Amino acid sequence: CASRPTGTGAYEQYF.